In this sample, the clone carrying this T cell receptor beta chain turned up many times. Its antigen is undetermined. TCR beta CDR3 sequences were amplified from RNA transcripts. Initially, a first-round RT-PCR of the TCR CDR3 employed the HTBI primer set. TCRdb used MiXCR to reprocess the multiplex PCR reads, holding one entry per CDR3 protein. The sample records 200,000 to 250,000 distinct CDR3 sequences, approximately 17% being singletons. For Graves' hyperthyroidism to be stable, ophthalmopathy could not progress within 18 months. A patient was excluded if there was uncontrolled infection, other autoimmune disease, pregnancy or lactation. This sample is part of a study of T cells in Graves' hyperthyroidism and ophthalmopathy. Study-level points and caveats: In the blood, most expanded thyroid clonotypes above 0.001 appeared as well.

This TCR was recovered from a man between 45 and 60 years old with Graves' hyperthyroidism. The sequenced sample consisted of blood.

CDR3 region: CASRGTGGEKLFF. CDR3 DNA sequence: TGTGCCAGCAGGGGGACAGGGGGAGAAAAACTGTTTTTT. The chain couples TRBV12-3 or TRBV12-4 to TRBJ1-4; TRBD1 matches at 11 bases. V was clipped by 6 bases and J by 8 bases; unmatched bases: 2. The CDR3 sequence is 13 residues long.